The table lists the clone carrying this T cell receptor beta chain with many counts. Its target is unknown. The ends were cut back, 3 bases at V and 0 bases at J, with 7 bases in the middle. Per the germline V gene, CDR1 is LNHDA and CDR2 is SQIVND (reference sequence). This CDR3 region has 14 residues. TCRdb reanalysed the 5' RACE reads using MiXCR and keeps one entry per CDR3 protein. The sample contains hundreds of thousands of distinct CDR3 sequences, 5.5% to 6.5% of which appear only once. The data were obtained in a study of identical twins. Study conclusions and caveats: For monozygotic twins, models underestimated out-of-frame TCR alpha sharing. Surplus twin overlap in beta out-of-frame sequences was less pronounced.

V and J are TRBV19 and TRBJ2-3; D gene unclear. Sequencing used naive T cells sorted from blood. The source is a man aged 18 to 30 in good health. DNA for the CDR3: TGTGCCAGTAGTATTTTAGGGAGCACAGATACGCAGTATTTT. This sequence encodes CASSILGSTDTQYF. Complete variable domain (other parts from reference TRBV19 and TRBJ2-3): DGGITQSPKYLFRKEGQNVTLSCEQNLNHDAMYWYRQDPGQGLRLIYYSQIVNDFQKGDIAEGYSVSREKKESFPLTVTSAQKNPTAFYLCASSILGSTDTQYFGPGTRLTVL.